This TCR beta chain was observed in a study of OX40 agonist ivuxolimab in advanced cancers. About the research overall: Patients' therapy was ivuxolimab, an antibody that acts as an agonist of OX40 (CD134). There were three patients with partial responses, one having hepatocellular carcinoma and two cutaneous melanoma. Study-wide findings and caveats: CD4+ and CD8+ T cells in blood underwent clonal expansion by week 6 at 0.1 to 3.0 mg/kg.

Method: immunoSEQ multiplex PCR; TCRdb's copy keeps in-frame clones and lacks some. The sample has roughly 92,000 clones, about four fifths seen once. Comments on this clone: Antigen unknown.

The sequence was collected from an adult with an advanced solid tumor such as melanoma, head and neck, liver or kidney cancer. Sequenced material: CD4+ or CD8+ T cells sorted from blood, taken in a trial of the OX40 agonist ivuxolimab.

In DNA, the CDR3 is TGTGCCAGCAGTCCCTCACAGGGGGATAGCACAGATACGCAGTATTTT. It is translated as CASSPSQGDSTDTQYF. The chain is built from TRBV27 and TRBJ2-3; 8 bases map to TRBD1. Unmatched junction bases numbered 7, after V lost 5 bases and J lost 0 bases. There are 16 residues in the CDR3. The germline V gene encodes CDR1 MNHEY and CDR2 SMNVEV (reference sequence).